The clone carrying this TCR beta chain was recorded many times. Its cognate antigen is unknown. These data originate in a study of Graves' ophthalmopathy and Graves' hyperthyroidism. Whole-study results and caveats: In blood appeared most of the expanded thyroid clonotypes whose frequency exceeded 0.001. This model predicted ophthalmopathy progression (sensitivity around 71%, specificity about 72%).

Diagnoses were established from clinical symptoms, serum thyroxine, TRAb, thyroid ultrasound and orbital computed tomography. The PBMCs used were ones drawn from around 10 ml of fresh peripheral blood. The sequenced template was RNA, covering the TCR beta CDR3 region. Scientists carried out first-round RT-PCR using HTBI primers and then a second-round multiplex PCR. TCRdb re-derived calls from the multiplex PCR reads in MiXCR, one entry per CDR3 protein. The data hold approximately 210,000 distinct CDR3 sequences, with roughly 21% observed a single time. The V gene's germline CDR1 is SEHNR and CDR2 FQNEAQ (reference sequence). CDR3 length: 13 amino acids. V gave up 5 bases and J gave up 7 bases, with 14 bases separating them.

The receptor was isolated from a woman aged 50 to 60 with Graves' ophthalmopathy. The rearrangement links TRBV7-9 to TRBJ1-1, with D unclear. The sequencing sample was made of peripheral blood. CDR3 bases: TGTGCCAGCAGCACCCGCCCCTTTGGTGAAGCTTTCTTT. This translates into CASSTRPFGEAFF.